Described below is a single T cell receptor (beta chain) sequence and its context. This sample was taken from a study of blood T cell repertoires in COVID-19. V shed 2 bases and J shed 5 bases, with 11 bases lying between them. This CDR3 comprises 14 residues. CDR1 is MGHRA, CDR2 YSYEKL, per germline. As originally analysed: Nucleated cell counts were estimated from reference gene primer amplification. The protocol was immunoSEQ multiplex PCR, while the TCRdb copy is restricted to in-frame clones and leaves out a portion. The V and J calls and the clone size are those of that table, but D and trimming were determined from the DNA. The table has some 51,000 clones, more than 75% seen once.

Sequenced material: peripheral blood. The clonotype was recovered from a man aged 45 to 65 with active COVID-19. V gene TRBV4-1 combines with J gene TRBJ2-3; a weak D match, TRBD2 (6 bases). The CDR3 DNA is TGCGCCAGCAGCCAATTGACTAGTTTAGATACGCAGTATTTT. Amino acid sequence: CASSQLTSLDTQYF.